A single sample is the source of the 11 T cell receptor beta chains below, sequenced in a study of blood T cells in healthy people across ages. Sample-barcoded 5' priming and a J-beta primer mix drove a second PCR of roughly 6 to 12 cycles. TCRdb re-analysed the 5' RACE reads in MiXCR, keeping a single row per CDR3 protein. Here the sample spans 650,000 to 900,000 distinct CDR3 sequences, approximately 59% being singletons. The sample taken for sequencing was blood. Source of these receptors: a man aged 25 to 45 in good health.

The J gene is TRBJ1-5, the V gene TRBV29-1; tentative D call: TRBD1 (6 bases). Trimming pared 8 bases from V and 5 bases from J, leaving 16 bases between. Germline V lookup: CDR1 SQVTM, CDR2 ANQGSEA. CDR3 size: 13 residues. CDR3 nucleotide sequence: TGCAGCACGATACAGGGACCGGATCAGCCCCAGCATTTT. Residues: CSTIQGPDQPQHF.

The chain employs TRBV20-1 and TRBJ2-5; D is perhaps TRBD1 (6 bases). Trimming pared 4 bases from V and 1 base from J, leaving 10 bases between. This CDR3 is 13 amino acids long. Per germline, CDR1 DFQATT and CDR2 SNEGSKA (reference sequence). The CDR3 sequence: CSAISGVQETQYF. As DNA, the CDR3 is TGCAGTGCTATATCAGGGGTCCAAGAGACCCAGTACTTC.

V usage is TRBV29-1 and J usage is TRBJ1-1; D not certain. The V and J ends lost 3 bases and 0 bases respectively, with 14 bases between them. The CDR3 covers 15 residues. CDR1 is SQVTM, CDR2 ANQGSEA, per germline. The DNA of the CDR3 is TGCAGCGTTGACCCTAGCGGGTCCATGAACACTGAAGCTTTCTTT. Amino acid sequence: CSVDPSGSMNTEAFF.

The J gene is TRBJ2-5, the V gene TRBV29-1, with D perhaps assigned TRBD1 or TRBD2 (6 bases each). V gave up 3 bases and J gave up 3 bases, with 20 bases separating them. The CDR3 sequence is 16 residues long. CDR1 and CDR2 from the germline V gene are SQVTM and ANQGSEA. CDR3 coding DNA: TGCAGCGTTGAGGATTGGGGGGCAGGGACGAAAGAGACCCAGTACTTC. Its protein is CSVEDWGAGTKETQYF.

The chain is built from TRBV4-1 and TRBJ2-5, with D unclear. V was shortened by 4 bases and J by 4 bases, with 10 bases between the two germline ends. Germline CDR1 is MGHRA and CDR2 is YSYEKL. The CDR3 sequence is 13 residues long. CDR3 residues: CASSPRWLETQYF. The CDR3, as DNA: TGCGCCAGCAGCCCGAGATGGTTAGAGACCCAGTACTTC.

This clonotype showed up just a few times. This chain uses TRBV9 with TRBJ2-5; D is uncertain. V lost 3 bases to trimming and J lost 10 bases, with 10 bases between them. Germline V lookup: CDR1 SGDLS, CDR2 YYNGEE. This CDR3 has 11 residues. For the CDR3, the DNA is TGTGCCAGCAGCGGCGACTCTATCCAGTACTTC. This encodes CASSGDSIQYF.

The CDR3 spells CASRARGFGYGYTF. Here the CDR3 DNA reads TGTGCCAGCAGGGCACGGGGATTTGGCTATGGCTACACCTTC. The chain carries TRBV28 and TRBJ1-2; D not certain. The CDR3 runs to 14 residues. V was trimmed by 6 bases and J by 4 bases, leaving 15 bases between them. The germline CDR1 and CDR2 sequences are MDHEN and SYDVKM.

This clonotype was seen more than once but under ten times. V usage is TRBV12-3 or TRBV12-4 and J usage is TRBJ1-5, with 8 bases fitting TRBD1. The V and J ends lost 2 bases and 7 bases, in that order; junction bases with no gene match: 4. The CDR3 loop spans 14 amino acids. The chain's CDR3 is CASSLYRGDQPQHF. The CDR3 region has the DNA TGTGCCAGCAGTTTATACAGGGGGGACCAGCCCCAGCATTTT.

This clonotype was seen a handful of times. The chain recombines TRBV7-2 with TRBJ2-3; 7 positions match TRBD2. V shed 5 bases and J 1 base; nucleotides not matched to a gene: 9. Germline CDR1 reads SGHTA; CDR2 reads FQGNSA. CDR3 length: 16 amino acids. This CDR3 is CASSAGGSGGTDTQYF. The CDR3 nucleotides are TGTGCCAGCAGCGCCGGGGGGAGCGGGGGCACAGATACGCAGTATTTT.

The DNA of the CDR3 is TGTGCCAGCAGCTCCATTGACAGGGCCACCTACGAGCAGTACTTC. Its protein is CASSSIDRATYEQYF. V and J are TRBV6-6 and TRBJ2-7; 7 bases align to TRBD1. Germline CDR1 and CDR2: MNHNY and SVGAGI (reference sequence). Trimming removed 6 bases from V and 2 bases from J; junction bases left unmatched: 10. The length of the CDR3 is 15 residues.

The V gene is TRBV7-2, the J gene TRBJ2-3; TRBD2 matches 9 bases. The CDR3 is 15 amino acids. The germline gives CDR1 SGHTA, CDR2 FQGNSA. The V segment lost 1 base and the J segment 5 bases; nucleotides outside the gene matches: 4. CDR3 region: CASSLVAGVVDTQYF. The CDR3 DNA follows: TGTGCCAGCAGCTTAGTAGCGGGGGTGGTAGATACGCAGTATTTT.